Given below is one T cell receptor (beta chain) in context. The data are from a study of T cells in Graves' hyperthyroidism and ophthalmopathy. TCR beta CDR3 region amplification was performed from RNA transcripts. HTBI primers were the set used in a first-round RT-PCR of the TCR CDR3. TCRdb called the multiplex PCR reads again in MiXCR, with one record for every CDR3 protein. Here the sample spans around 500,000 distinct CDR3 sequences, about 16% being singletons. It was uncontrolled infection, other autoimmune disease, pregnancy or lactation that excluded patients. The authors took PBMCs from 9.5 to 10 ml fresh peripheral blood. The V and J ends lost 2 bases and 6 bases respectively, with 14 bases between them. The CDR3 loop spans 14 amino acids. Germline V gene sequence: CDR1 MNHEY, CDR2 SMNVEV (reference sequence).

The chain joins TRBV27 to TRBJ2-7; D remains ambiguous. This receptor was taken from a woman in her thirties with Graves' ophthalmopathy. The source material was blood. This CDR3 is CASSLRAVFPEQYF. In nucleotides, the CDR3 is TGTGCCAGCAGTTTAAGGGCAGTTTTTCCCGAGCAGTACTTC.